These 23 T cell receptor beta chains were sequenced from one sample in a study of T cells after yellow fever vaccination. A single record per CDR3 protein comes from TCRdb applying MiXCR to the 5' RACE reads. The table includes approximately 330,000 distinct CDR3 sequences, approximately 4% detected once. The sample in question was PBMCs, obtained 5 days after the yellow fever booster vaccination. The receptors here all came from a man aged 18 to 35 who received the YFV17D yellow fever vaccine.

The chain carries TRBV4-3 and TRBJ2-1; weak D call: TRBD1 (6 bases). V lost 3 bases and J 7 bases, leaving 19 bases between the germline ends. CDR1 LGHNA and CDR2 YSLEER come from the germline V gene. The CDR3 extends over 16 amino acids. CDR3: CASSHEQGPAPNEQFF. CDR3 sequence (DNA): TGCGCCAGCAGCCATGAACAGGGCCCTGCCCCAAATGAGCAGTTCTTC.

This chain uses TRBV5-1 with TRBJ2-6; perhaps TRBD1 as D (6 bases). The CDR3 covers 16 residues. Germline V CDR1 and CDR2: SGHRS, YFSETQ. V was pared by 4 bases and J by 0 bases, with 11 bases between. The CDR3 region is CASSVDSSSGANVLTF. DNA for the CDR3: TGCGCCAGCAGCGTGGACAGCAGCTCTGGGGCCAACGTCCTGACTTTC.

The V call is TRBV20-1, the J call TRBJ2-6; maybe TRBD1 (6 bases). The V end was cut by 6 bases, the J end by 0 bases, with 15 bases between. Germline CDR1 reads DFQATT; CDR2 reads SNEGSKA (reference sequence). There are 16 residues in the CDR3. The CDR3 reads CSAPGHRYSGANVLTF. The CDR3 nucleotides are TGCAGTGCGCCGGGACATCGATACTCTGGGGCCAACGTCCTGACTTTC.

This clonotype came up many times. This chain uses TRBV6-5 with TRBJ2-5; weak D call: TRBD2 (6 bases). Germline-derived CDR1 and CDR2 are MNHEY and SVGAGI. The V gene lost 0 bases and the J gene lost 5 bases, with 13 bases spanning the gap. The CDR3 is 15 residues long. The CDR3 here is CASSYSGPGVETQYF. Written as DNA, the CDR3 is TGTGCCAGCAGTTACTCGGGTCCGGGAGTGGAGACCCAGTACTTC.

This clonotype was detected a few times. The J gene is TRBJ2-7, the V gene TRBV7-9, with TRBD1 identical over 10 bases. The CDR3 totals 14 residues. With 5 bases clipped from V and 5 bases from J, the junction kept 6 bases outside the gene matches. Germline V lookup: CDR1 SEHNR, CDR2 FQNEAQ (reference sequence). CDR3 in amino acids: CASSTEGTGDEQYV. The CDR3, as DNA: TGTGCCAGCAGCACCGAGGGGACAGGGGACGAGCAGTACGTC.

This rearrangement joins TRBV7-2 to TRBJ1-1, with 11 bases fitting TRBD1. The V segment lost 3 bases and the J segment 1 base; nucleotides outside the gene matches: 10. Germline CDR1 is SGHTA and CDR2 is FQGNSA. The CDR3 covers 18 residues. CDR3 loop: CASSFQGTGGGANTEAFF. The CDR3 region has the DNA TGTGCCAGCAGCTTCCAAGGGACAGGGGGAGGGGCGAACACTGAAGCTTTCTTT.

This chain uses TRBV12-5 with TRBJ1-2; possible D gene TRBD1, 5 bases. Per germline, CDR1 LGHNT and CDR2 FRNRAP. This CDR3 comprises 13 residues. The V gene lost 4 bases and the J gene lost 8 bases, with 14 bases spanning the gap. CDR3 DNA sequence: TGTGCTAGTGGTTCCGGGACGGCCCGGGGCTACACCTTC. Protein product: CASGSGTARGYTF.

This clonotype was detected only a few times. The chain has TRBV29-1 and TRBJ1-1; D uncertain. The CDR3 runs to 13 residues. The germline V gene has CDR1 SQVTM and CDR2 ANQGSEA. V was clipped by 0 bases and J by 1 base, with 6 bases between them. CDR3 bases: TGCAGCGTTGAAGATCCGGGGAACACTGAAGCTTTCTTT. This encodes CSVEDPGNTEAFF.

As concerns this clonotype: The junction shows a germline mismatch at one end, possibly a read error. The chain has TRBV7-2 and TRBJ2-1; 8 bases are shared with TRBD2. There are 13 residues in the CDR3. Germline V gene sequence: CDR1 SGHTA, CDR2 FQGNSA. The CDR3 reads CASSLPARGGPVF. DNA of the CDR3: TGTGCCAGCAGCCTCCCGGCCCGGGGGGGCCCAGTCTTC.

The J gene is TRBJ2-2, the V gene TRBV4-3, with 10 bases that match TRBD1. J gave up 7 bases and V 3 bases, and 11 bases lay outside the gene matches. The CDR3 consists of 17 residues. From germline, CDR1 is LGHNA and CDR2 YSLEER. As DNA, the CDR3 is TGCGCCAGCAGCCACCTTCCTGGGACAGGGGTTGTCGGGGAGCTGTTTTTT. Its protein is CASSHLPGTGVVGELFF.

There are a few counts of this clonotype. The chain links TRBV28 to TRBJ2-3; D gene ambiguous. Per germline, CDR1 MDHEN and CDR2 SYDVKM. The CDR3 has 13 amino acids. Trimming removed 1 base at V and 2 bases at J, with 4 bases between. The CDR3 bases are TGTGCCAGCAGTTTATCCCTCACAGATACGCAGTATTTT. This gives the protein CASSLSLTDTQYF.

This clonotype was counted between two and nine times. J is TRBJ2-3 and V is TRBV27, with D perhaps being TRBD1 or TRBD2 (7 bases each). The length of the CDR3 is 15 residues. The germline CDR1 and CDR2 sequences are MNHEY and SMNVEV (reference sequence). V shed 7 bases and J shed 6 bases, with 20 bases lying between them. The CDR3 DNA reads as TGTGCCAGCAACGGAGGGGGCGCGGGGGAGGATACGCAGTATTTT. Translated: CASNGGGAGEDTQYF.

V and J are TRBV7-3 and TRBJ2-5; D not resolved. V was pared by 5 bases and J by 5 bases, with 12 bases between. CDR1 is SGHTA and CDR2 is FQGTGA in the germline V gene. The CDR3 runs to 13 residues. In DNA, the CDR3 is TGTGCCAGCAGCCCGGCCCCAACGGAGACCCAGTACTTC. It is translated as CASSPAPTETQYF.

This clonotype was seen repeatedly, ten times or more. The chain combines TRBV20-1 with TRBJ2-7; 8 bases are a match to TRBD1. There are 14 residues in the CDR3. The trim removed 6 bases at V and 7 bases at J, leaving 14 bases unmatched. The germline V gene encodes CDR1 DFQATT and CDR2 SNEGSKA (reference sequence). CDR3 sequence: CSAYEGAGGREQYV. For the CDR3, the DNA is TGCAGTGCATACGAGGGTGCAGGGGGCCGTGAGCAGTACGTC.

This clonotype has just a few counts. The chain uses TRBV6-1 and TRBJ1-2; the D gene is possibly TRBD1 (5 bases). Germline values: CDR1 MNHNS, CDR2 SASEGT. This CDR3 is built from 14 residues. Trimming took 5 bases from V and 7 from J, leaving 17 bases between them. The CDR3 spells CASSRRGAAIGYTF. CDR3 in DNA: TGTGCCAGCAGTCGCCGAGGGGCGGCAATTGGCTACACCTTC.

This chain links TRBV12-3 or TRBV12-4 with TRBJ2-7, with TRBD1 as a possible D gene (5 bases). The CDR3 sequence is 13 residues long. V lost 2 bases and J lost 3, with 8 bases in between. CDR3 nucleotide sequence: TGTGCCAGCAGTTTACCAGGGAACTACGAGCAGTACTTC. Protein: CASSLPGNYEQYF.

This clonotype turned up a few times. The CDR3 DNA sequence: TGTGCCAGCAGGATCACCGGGACAGGCTATGGCTACACCTTC. This codes for CASRITGTGYGYTF. V usage is TRBV12-3 or TRBV12-4 and J usage is TRBJ1-2, with 8 bases matching TRBD1. The CDR3 runs 14 residues. Trimming cost V 6 bases and J 4 bases; bases outside gene matches: 7.

This clonotype came up a few times. The rearrangement joins TRBV5-1 to TRBJ2-5; perhaps TRBD1 as D (6 bases). V was shortened by 4 bases and J by 3 bases, with 13 bases between the two germline ends. CDR1 is SGHRS and CDR2 is YFSETQ in the germline V gene. The CDR3 length is 14 residues. CDR3 protein: CASSQRTAKETQYF. As DNA, the CDR3 is TGCGCCAGCAGCCAGAGGACAGCGAAAGAGACCCAGTACTTC.

In DNA form, the CDR3 reads TGCGCCAGCAGCTTGGACGGCTACGAGAAGTACGTC. It encodes CASSLDGYEKYV. The chain uses TRBV5-1 and TRBJ2-7; D gene unclear. CDR1 is SGHRS, CDR2 YFSETQ, per germline. This CDR3 is built from 12 residues.

This clonotype was seen repeatedly, ten times or more. The chain joins TRBV5-1 to TRBJ2-7, with D perhaps TRBD2 (5 bases). The germline V gene has CDR1 SGHRS and CDR2 YFSETQ. V was shortened by 0 bases and J by 1 base, with 8 bases between the two germline ends. The CDR3 is made up of 14 amino acids. This CDR3 is CASSLGTDSYEQYF. In DNA form, the CDR3 reads TGCGCCAGCAGCTTGGGGACTGATTCCTACGAGCAGTACTTC.

This sequence joins TRBV7-9 and TRBJ2-7; 12 bases match TRBD2. CDR1 and CDR2 (germline): SEHNR, FQNEAQ (reference sequence). The ends lost 6 bases at V and 3 bases at J; junction bases unmatched: 6. CDR3 length equals 15 residues. In DNA, the CDR3 is TGTGCCAGCAGATATTCGGGACTAGCGGGCTACGAGCAGTACTTC. It yields the protein CASRYSGLAGYEQYF.

This clonotype was seen more than once but under ten times. The chain links TRBV27 to TRBJ1-5; the D gene is possibly TRBD1 (5 bases). The CDR3 sequence is 15 residues long. V lost 8 bases and J lost 2, with 16 bases in between. Germline loops: CDR1 MNHEY, CDR2 SMNVEV (reference sequence). CDR3 sequence reads: CASCSLGQGNQPQHF. CDR3 coding DNA: TGTGCCAGCTGTTCCTTAGGACAAGGCAATCAGCCCCAGCATTTT.

The chain joins TRBV4-3 to TRBJ1-1; D uncertain. The CDR3 spans 15 residues. V lost 3 bases to trimming and J lost 1 base, with 12 bases between them. Germline V lookup: CDR1 LGHNA, CDR2 YSLEER. The CDR3 here is CASSQGTETNTEAFF. CDR3 nucleotides: TGCGCCAGCAGCCAGGGCACGGAGACGAACACTGAAGCTTTCTTT.